Described below is a single T cell receptor (beta chain) sequence and its context. Measured with immunoSEQ multiplex PCR; TCRdb has only the in-frame clones, and not every one. The top ten hold 3.8% of the sample, which has a few thousand clones, around 94% seen once. The junction had 8 bases not matched to a gene; V was cut back by 5 bases and J by 7 bases. CDR3 size: 17 residues. The germline CDR1 and CDR2 sequences are SGHTA and FQGNSA. The data are from a study of tumor T cells in aggressive B-cell lymphoma. This chain connects TRBV7-2 to TRBJ2-6, with 13 positions matching TRBD2. This receptor was taken from an adult with diffuse large B cell lymphoma. Sequenced: tumor tissue. The CDR3 reads CASSGRLAGGGANVLTF. CDR3 coding DNA: TGTGCCAGCAGCGGGAGACTAGCGGGAGGTGGAGCCAACGTCCTGACTTTC.